The next 4 T cell receptor beta chains were all read from a single sample in a study of CD8 T cells in ankylosing spondylitis. TCRdb reprocessed the 5' RACE reads with MiXCR, giving one entry per CDR3 protein. In the table there are fewer than 400,000 distinct CDR3 sequences, roughly 8% of which are singletons. These TCRs are of unknown antigen specificity. Study-wide findings and caveats: A motif of under ten highly homologous TCR beta variants was seen as apparently characteristic of ankylosing spondylitis blood.

Material: blood, either unsorted or a sorted T cell fraction (not recorded which). Receptors were obtained from a male donor with ankylosing spondylitis.

In this sample, this clonotype turned up a few times. The chain recombines TRBV7-3 with TRBJ2-2, with TRBD2 matching 8 bases. The germline V gene encodes CDR1 SGHTA and CDR2 FQGTGA. The ends lost 1 base at V and 1 base at J; junction bases unmatched: 5. CDR3 length equals 17 residues. The CDR3 DNA reads TGTGCCAGCAGCTTAAGTCCGGCGGGGGGGAACACCGGGGAGCTGTTTTTT. Translated: CASSLSPAGGNTGELFF.

This chain connects TRBV14 to TRBJ2-1; no firm D call. Deletions cut 3 bases from V and 9 bases from J, with 12 bases between. In germline, CDR1 is SGHDN, CDR2 FVKESK. This CDR3 comprises 13 residues. CDR3 DNA sequence: TGTGCCAGCAGCCACTTAGCTTTGGGTGAGCAGTTCTTC. The encoded protein is CASSHLALGEQFF. Variable domain in full (rest from reference TRBV14 and TRBJ2-1): EAGVTQFPSHSVIEKGQTVTLRCDPISGHDNLYWYRRVMGKEIKFLLHFVKESKQDESGMPNNRFLAERTGGTYSTLKVQPAELEDSGVYFCASSHLALGEQFFGPGTRLTVL.

V usage is TRBV29-1 and J usage is TRBJ2-1; possibly TRBD2 for D (6 bases). The V gene's germline CDR1 is SQVTM and CDR2 ANQGSEA. This CDR3 has 14 residues. Trimming stripped 4 bases from V and 9 bases from J, with 19 bases between. CDR3 loop: CSVGISGSPREQFF. CDR3 in DNA: TGCAGCGTTGGAATAAGCGGGTCTCCTCGTGAGCAGTTCTTC.

This clonotype was recorded at least ten times. The chain joins TRBV11-2 to TRBJ2-3; D not resolved. Germline values: CDR1 SGHAT, CDR2 FQNNGV. V was cut by 10 bases and J by 2 bases, with 13 bases left in between. The CDR3 covers 13 residues. CDR3 in DNA: TGTGCCACCAACCCCGATTCCACAGATACGCAGTATTTT. Amino acid sequence: CATNPDSTDTQYF.